The 32 T cell receptor beta chains below were found in one sample sequenced in a study of shared clonotypes between healthy human individuals. Assay: immunoSEQ multiplex PCR; the TCRdb copy retains only in-frame clones and omits some. Of about a million clones in the sample, approximately 76% were seen once. Material: memory CD4+ T cells sorted from blood. The sample's subset: CD45RA-negative fraction. All receptors come from a man younger than 35 in good health.

This sequence joins TRBV7-2 and TRBJ2-7, with 11 bases aligning to TRBD2. V was pared by 7 bases and J by 6 bases, with 14 bases of the junction left unmatched. Per the germline V gene, CDR1 is SGHTA and CDR2 is FQGNSA. The CDR3 length is 16 residues. For the CDR3, the DNA is TGTGCCAGCACTAGCGGGAGGAGGGTGAGGGGTAGCGAGCAGTACTTC. Its protein is CASTSGRRVRGSEQYF.

V usage is TRBV18 and J usage is TRBJ1-5; TRBD1 aligns across 7 bases. The germline CDR1 and CDR2 sequences are KGHSH and LQKENI. This CDR3 has 14 amino acids. Trimming cost V 4 bases and J 4 bases; bases outside gene matches: 4. As DNA, the CDR3 is TGTGCCAGCTCACTCGGGACAGTGAATCAGCCCCAGCATTTT. This sequence encodes CASSLGTVNQPQHF.

This chain links TRBV6-1 with TRBJ2-7; 8 nucleotides align to TRBD1. The CDR3 contains 16 residues. The V and J ends lost 4 bases and 4 bases, in that order; junction bases with no gene match: 12. Germline values: CDR1 MNHNS, CDR2 SASEGT. CDR3 protein: CASSGSGTGLIYEQYF. The CDR3 nucleotides are TGTGCCAGCAGTGGTTCCGGGACAGGCCTGATTTACGAGCAGTACTTC.

The chain recombines TRBV18 with TRBJ1-5; 10 bases map to TRBD1. CDR1 KGHSH and CDR2 LQKENI come from the germline V gene. CDR3 length: 17 residues. Germline trimming cut 3 bases from V and 7 bases from J; bases unmatched to any gene: 12. The CDR3 bases are TGTGCCAGCTCACCCGACAGGGGGCCCTTTGGTGGACAGCCCCAGCATTTT. Amino acids: CASSPDRGPFGGQPQHF. Full variable domain (rest looked up from reference TRBV18 and TRBJ1-5): NAGVMQNPRHLVRRRGQEARLRCSPMKGHSHVYWYRQLPEEGLKFMVYLQKENIIDESGMPKERFSAEFPKEGPSILRIQQVVRGDSAAYFCASSPDRGPFGGQPQHFGDGTRLSIL.

Only a few counts were recorded for this clone. The chain links TRBV14 to TRBJ2-1; a possible D gene is TRBD1 (5 bases). V shed 4 bases and J shed 14 bases, with 15 bases lying between them. This CDR3 spans 12 amino acids. Germline CDR1 and CDR2: SGHDN and FVKESK. CDR3 amino acids: CASSRLQGGEFF. The CDR3, as DNA: TGTGCCAGCAGCCGCCTCCAGGGTGGGGAGTTCTTC.

This clone came up once. V usage is TRBV6-6 and J usage is TRBJ1-2, with D perhaps matching TRBD1 (6 bases). Germline V CDR1 and CDR2: MNHNY, SVGAGI (reference sequence). This CDR3 has 14 residues. V lost 5 bases and J lost 8, with 18 bases in between. CDR3 protein: CASSPLQGKGGYTF. The CDR3 region has the DNA TGTGCCAGCAGTCCTTTGCAGGGGAAGGGCGGCTACACCTTC.

A remark on this clone: The same CDR3 arises from other DNA sequences in this sample as well. The rearrangement joins TRBV5-6 to TRBJ2-7, with unresolved D. Germline V gene data show CDR1 as SGHDT and CDR2 as YYEEEE. The CDR3 consists of 12 residues. The V end was cut by 2 bases, the J end by 4 bases, with 7 bases between. The CDR3 DNA is TGTGCCAGCAGCTTATGGGGTTACGAGCAGTACTTC. As protein: CASSLWGYEQYF.

This chain joins TRBV19 and TRBJ2-6; 7 bases line up with TRBD1. V trimming: 4 bases; J trimming: 0 bases; junction bases outside the gene matches: 6. Germline V gives CDR1 LNHDA, CDR2 SQIVND (reference sequence). The CDR3 length is 17 residues. For the CDR3, the DNA is TGTGCCAGTAGTACGACAGGGATTGGCTCTGGGGCCAACGTCCTGACTTTC. This gives the protein CASSTTGIGSGANVLTF.

The chain joins TRBV21-1 to TRBJ2-7; the table's D gene call, TRBD1, was not cross checked with the DNA. TRBV21-1 is a pseudogene locus. The CDR3 consists of 14 residues. The CDR3 here is CASSNQQGSYEQYF. Here the CDR3 DNA reads TGTGCCAGCAGCAACCAACAGGGGTCCTACGAGCAGTACTTC.

This clone was observed a single time. V is TRBV11-2 and J is TRBJ2-3, with 7 bases identical to TRBD1. The CDR3 spans 17 residues. Germline CDR1 is SGHAT and CDR2 is FQNNGV. After removal of 6 bases from V and 4 bases from J, the junction contained 16 bases not matched to a gene. Here the CDR3 reads CASRPGTVRLVADTQYF. The CDR3 DNA reads as TGTGCCAGCAGACCTGGGACAGTTCGTCTGGTGGCAGATACGCAGTATTTT. Complete variable domain (other parts from reference TRBV11-2 and TRBJ2-3): EAGVAQSPRYKIIEKRQSVAFWCNPISGHATLYWYQQILGQGPKLLIQFQNNGVVDDSQLPKDRFSAERLKGVDSTLKIQPAKLEDSAVYLCASRPGTVRLVADTQYFGPGTRLTVL.

A single count supports this clone. Other DNA variants within this sample encode the same CDR3. CDR3 bases: TGCGCCAGCAGCTTGGCAGGGGGAGACACTGAAGCTTTCTTT. Amino acid sequence: CASSLAGGDTEAFF. The rearrangement uses TRBV5-1 and TRBJ1-1, with TRBD1 identical over 7 bases. This CDR3 is built from 14 residues. In germline, CDR1 is SGHRS, CDR2 YFSETQ. V was pared by 0 bases and J by 3 bases, with 2 bases of the junction left unmatched.

The chain joins TRBV25-1 to TRBJ1-1; 8 bases agree with TRBD1. The CDR3 runs to 16 residues. Germline V gene lookup returns CDR1 MGHDK and CDR2 SYGVNS. With 5 bases clipped from V and 0 bases from J, the junction kept 8 bases outside the gene matches. The chain's CDR3 is CASSPRAGQVNTEAFF. In DNA, the CDR3 is TGTGCCAGCAGTCCCCGCGCGGGACAGGTGAACACTGAAGCTTTCTTT.

The chain employs TRBV5-4 and TRBJ2-1; D gene ambiguous. Germline-derived CDR1 and CDR2 are SGHNT and YYREEE (reference sequence). Trimming pared 5 bases from V and 0 bases from J, leaving 12 bases between. The CDR3 spans 15 residues. CDR3 sequence: CASSLSSSSYNEQFF. The CDR3 nucleotides read TGTGCCAGCAGTCTCAGCAGTAGCTCCTACAATGAGCAGTTCTTC.

V and J are TRBV6-6 and TRBJ1-1; weak D call: TRBD1 (5 bases). Germline CDR1 and CDR2: MNHNY and SVGAGI (reference sequence). V lost 1 base and J lost 10, with 13 bases in between. The CDR3 extends over 13 amino acids. CDR3: CASSYFDAGGAFF. DNA of the CDR3: TGTGCCAGCAGTTACTTCGACGCCGGGGGAGCTTTCTTT.

This chain joins TRBV5-6 and TRBJ1-1; 7 nucleotides agree with TRBD1. V was pared by 4 bases and J by 6 bases, with 9 bases of the junction left unmatched. The CDR3 is 14 residues long. Per germline, CDR1 SGHDT and CDR2 YYEEEE. The CDR3 spells CASSTTGAYSEAFF. CDR3 coding DNA: TGTGCCAGCAGCACTACAGGGGCGTACTCTGAAGCTTTCTTT.

This clone was observed a single time. This chain uses TRBV5-1 with TRBJ2-2; D may match TRBD1 or TRBD2 (6 bases each). The germline V gene encodes CDR1 SGHRS and CDR2 YFSETQ. Deletions cut 0 bases from V and 0 bases from J, with 9 bases between. This CDR3 is 16 amino acids long. DNA for the CDR3: TGCGCCAGCAGCTTGGTCGGGGGCGCGAACACCGGGGAGCTGTTTTTT. Translation: CASSLVGGANTGELFF. The full variable domain, rest sourced from reference TRBV5-1 and TRBJ2-2, is KAGVTQTPRYLIKTRGQQVTLSCSPISGHRSVSWYQQTPGQGLQFLFEYFSETQRNKGNFPGRFSGRQFSNSRSEMNVSTLELGDSALYLCASSLVGGANTGELFFGEGSRLTVL.

The chain recombines TRBV6-1 with TRBJ1-2, with D unclear. The germline V and J ends were trimmed by 9 bases and 0 bases, with 11 bases remaining between them. The CDR3 runs to 13 residues. CDR1 MNHNS and CDR2 SASEGT come from the germline V gene. In DNA, the CDR3 is TGTGCCAGTTCCAAGTTGCCTAACTATGGCTACACCTTC. Translated, it gives CASSKLPNYGYTF.

CDR3 nucleotide sequence: TGTGCCAGTAGTTCTCGTCCCAGGACCTACGAGCAGTACTTC. Its translation is CASSSRPRTYEQYF. V is TRBV19 and J is TRBJ2-7; D gene uncertain. V gave up 5 bases and J gave up 2 bases, with 13 bases separating them. The germline CDR1 and CDR2 sequences are LNHDA and SQIVND (reference sequence). The length of the CDR3 is 14 residues.

The chain uses TRBV28 and TRBJ2-2; D is possibly TRBD1 (5 bases). Per the germline V gene, CDR1 is MDHEN and CDR2 is SYDVKM. The CDR3 sequence is 14 residues long. Trimming removed 5 bases from V and 4 bases from J, with 11 bases in between. CDR3 amino acids: CASSTQGGTGELFF. The CDR3 bases are TGTGCCAGCAGTACTCAGGGTGGCACCGGGGAGCTGTTTTTT. The whole variable domain, filled in from reference TRBV28 and TRBJ2-2, reads DVKVTQSSRYLVKRTGEKVFLECVQDMDHENMFWYRQDPGLGLRLIYFSYDVKMKEKGDIPEGYSVSREKKERFSLILESASTNQTSMYLCASSTQGGTGELFFGEGSRLTVL.

There are many counts of this clone. The CDR3 sequence is CASSLETGNEQFF. As DNA, the CDR3 is TGTGCCAGCAGCTTGGAGACAGGGAATGAGCAGTTCTTC. V usage is TRBV11-3 and J usage is TRBJ2-1; TRBD1 matches 7 bases. J was trimmed by 7 bases and V by 3 bases; bases with no gene match: 3. The V gene's germline CDR1 is SGHNT and CDR2 YENEEA. The CDR3 consists of 13 residues.

The chain is built from TRBV2 and TRBJ2-5, with D unresolved. The CDR3 has 11 amino acids. Germline V gene data show CDR1 as SNHLY and CDR2 as FYNNEI. V was shortened by 9 bases and J by 1 base, with 6 bases between the two germline ends. The CDR3: CASSAQETQYF. CDR3 nucleotides: TGTGCCAGTTCCGCCCAAGAGACCCAGTACTTC.

The chain couples TRBV13 to TRBJ2-3; 14 bases fit TRBD2. In germline, CDR1 is PRHDT, CDR2 FYEKMQ (reference sequence). This CDR3 region has 19 residues. With 5 bases clipped from V and 0 bases from J, the junction kept 10 bases outside the gene matches. The CDR3 DNA follows: TGTGCCAGCAGCAAAAAAGGGACTAGCGGGGGTTTTAGCACAGATACGCAGTATTTT. This translates into CASSKKGTSGGFSTDTQYF.

The V gene is TRBV6-5, the J gene TRBJ2-5, with D hard to call. Germline CDR1 MNHEY, CDR2 SVGAGI. The CDR3 sequence is 13 residues long. V lost 4 bases and J 4 bases, leaving 10 bases between the germline ends. The CDR3 reads CASSFTLAETQYF. DNA of the CDR3: TGTGCCAGCAGTTTCACTCTCGCAGAGACCCAGTACTTC.

The chain links TRBV27 to TRBJ2-5; a possible D gene is TRBD1 (5 bases). Germline V CDR1 and CDR2: MNHEY, SMNVEV (reference sequence). Trimming stripped 2 bases from V and 1 base from J, with 11 bases between. CDR3 size: 15 residues. The CDR3 region is CASSLLQGRQETQYF. The CDR3 nucleotides are TGTGCCAGCAGTTTACTGCAGGGTCGCCAAGAGACCCAGTACTTC.

The chain has TRBV11-2 and TRBJ2-7, with D perhaps TRBD2 (5 bases). V dropped 1 base and J dropped 5 bases, with 15 bases sitting between them. Germline assignment: CDR1 SGHAT and CDR2 FQNNGV. The CDR3 runs 15 residues. CDR3 protein: CASSLVRGSGHEQYF. DNA of the CDR3: TGTGCCAGCAGCTTAGTAAGAGGGAGTGGCCACGAGCAGTACTTC. The whole variable domain, filled in from reference TRBV11-2 and TRBJ2-7, reads EAGVAQSPRYKIIEKRQSVAFWCNPISGHATLYWYQQILGQGPKLLIQFQNNGVVDDSQLPKDRFSAERLKGVDSTLKIQPAKLEDSAVYLCASSLVRGSGHEQYFGPGTRLTVT.

This clone was counted between two and nine times. The chain carries TRBV25-1 and TRBJ2-1; no firm D call. CDR1 and CDR2 from the germline V gene are MGHDK and SYGVNS. Trimming removed 3 bases from V and 13 bases from J, with 13 bases in between. This CDR3 contains 12 residues. CDR3 amino acids: CASSEAPTQQFF. In DNA form, the CDR3 reads TGTGCCAGCAGTGAGGCACCTACCCAACAGTTCTTC.

The gene calls are TRBV14 and TRBJ2-7; D may be TRBD1 (5 bases). Germline V gene sequence: CDR1 SGHDN, CDR2 FVKESK. V lost 10 bases to trimming and J lost 3 bases, with 13 bases between them. This CDR3 contains 12 residues. CDR3 region: CATGQAFYEQYF. CDR3 DNA: TGTGCCACAGGGCAGGCTTTCTACGAGCAGTACTTC.

The chain uses TRBV5-4 and TRBJ1-4; 7 nucleotides line up with TRBD1. CDR1 and CDR2 (germline): SGHNT, YYREEE (reference sequence). V lost 1 base, J lost 7 bases, and 7 bases stayed unmatched. This CDR3 is built from 15 residues. CDR3 in DNA: TGTGCCAGCAGCTTGACTGGCAGGGGGAGTGAAAAACTGTTTTTT. Residues: CASSLTGRGSEKLFF.

J is TRBJ2-3 and V is TRBV5-1, with D possibly TRBD1 on 5 matching bases. Germline V CDR1 and CDR2: SGHRS, YFSETQ. This CDR3 spans 15 amino acids. Trimming took off 2 bases at V and 4 bases at J, with 14 bases between the two ends. CDR3 amino acids: CASSLRGEGADTQYF. In nucleotides, the CDR3 is TGCGCCAGCAGCTTAAGGGGCGAAGGGGCAGATACGCAGTATTTT.

A few counts support this clone. The chain recombines TRBV7-8 with TRBJ1-6, with D unresolved. The CDR3 contains 14 residues. Deletions cut 4 bases from V and 5 bases from J, with 9 bases between. CDR1 and CDR2 from the germline V gene are SGHVS and FQNEAQ. The CDR3 DNA follows: TGTGCCAGCAGCTCGATAAGAAATAATTCACCCCTCCACTTT. Translating gives CASSSIRNNSPLHF.

This clone was counted many times. Other DNA sequences within the sample encode an identical CDR3. The V and J genes are TRBV28 and TRBJ2-5; TRBD2 agrees at 12 bases. This CDR3 has 15 amino acids. Trimming cost V 3 bases and J 1 base; bases outside gene matches: 0. Looked up from germline, CDR1 is MDHEN and CDR2 is SYDVKM. As DNA, the CDR3 is TGTGCCAGCAGTTTGACTAGCGGGGGCCAAGAGACCCAGTACTTC. It yields the protein CASSLTSGGQETQYF.

The count of this clone is one. The CDR3 nucleotides read TGTGCCAGCAGCTTACCTGCAGGTGGGGGGAGGGCCTCCGAGCAGTACTTC. It specifies CASSLPAGGGRASEQYF. J is TRBJ2-7 and V is TRBV11-2, with TRBD2 matching over 7 bases. This CDR3 has 17 amino acids. V shed 2 bases, J shed 6 bases, and the junction held 16 bases outside the gene matches. Germline CDR1 SGHAT, CDR2 FQNNGV. The full variable domain, with the rest looked up from reference TRBV11-2 and TRBJ2-7, is EAGVAQSPRYKIIEKRQSVAFWCNPISGHATLYWYQQILGQGPKLLIQFQNNGVVDDSQLPKDRFSAERLKGVDSTLKIQPAKLEDSAVYLCASSLPAGGGRASEQYFGPGTRLTVT.